This is a list of T cell receptor beta chains from one sample in a study of T-cell reconstitution after alpha-beta-depleted transplantation in children. TCRdb independently ran MiXCR on the PCR reads; one entry per CDR3 protein. This sample has approximately 350,000 distinct CDR3 sequences, with around 15% found just once. The input for sequencing was PBMCs, mostly from graft donor cells, taken 360 days after TCRalphabeta/CD19-depleted stem cell transplant. These receptors were obtained from a male patient between 2 and 15 years old who had a stem cell transplant for acute lymphoblastic leukemia, so the T cells may come from the graft donor. Both conserved end residues are trimmed from each CDR3. The D gene is left open where the match is weak.

TRBD1	TRBJ1-5	TRBV12-3/TRBV12-4	ASSPPGTGSQPQH
TRBD1	TRBJ2-4	TRBV6-2/TRBV6-3	ASSTDRGEAKNIQY
.	TRBJ2-2	TRBV9	ASSGTPKGTGELF
.	TRBJ1-6	TRBV4-3	ASSLRGASRNSPLH
TRBD2	TRBJ2-7	TRBV3-1	ASSQDPPAGLSYEQY
TRBD2	TRBJ2-1	TRBV5-6	ASILLAGDYNEQF
.	TRBJ1-4	TRBV28	ASSLSGKGHEKLF
TRBD2	TRBJ2-1	TRBV6-5	ASSYGTSGTMGQF
.	TRBJ2-4	TRBV28	AAPGYGAKNIQY
.	TRBJ2-2	TRBV7-8	ASSSGGLVGELF
.	TRBJ1-6	TRBV7-2	ASSPGLGGSPLH
.	TRBJ2-5	TRBV5-1	ASSLGVTGVGETQY
TRBD2	TRBJ2-5	TRBV4-3	ASSPRRVLSGRVQETQY
TRBD1	TRBJ2-7	TRBV28	ASSPLFGTGGYEQY
TRBD2	TRBJ2-5	TRBV10-3	AISEGGSQETQY
.	TRBJ2-2	TRBV7-9	ASSIIQGPGELF
TRBD2	TRBJ2-1	TRBV7-2	ASSTRRTSGRGNEQF
TRBD2	TRBJ2-1	TRBV5-1	ASSLTSGSGEQF
TRBD2	TRBJ2-1	TRBV4-3	ASSQRGLARYNEQF
.	TRBJ1-1	TRBV4-2	ASSQDPSTSTTEAF
.	TRBJ2-3	TRBV5-6	ASSGLGLQGTDTQY
TRBD2	TRBJ2-1	TRBV18	ASSPRTSTYNEQF
TRBD2	TRBJ2-1	TRBV5-4	AREGTSGWGNEQF
.	TRBJ2-3	TRBV7-9	ASSLMRADTQY
TRBD2	TRBJ2-1	TRBV5-1	ASSLRYVGRARNEQF
.	TRBJ2-1	TRBV29-1	SVRRGSYNEQF
.	TRBJ2-1	TRBV20-1	SARDRRSSYNEQF
.	TRBJ2-3	TRBV30	AWSPGMGTDTQY
TRBD1	TRBJ2-7	TRBV12-3/TRBV12-4	ASSLRGTGNNEQY
TRBD1	TRBJ2-5	TRBV28	ATSHKGLTGTVQETQY
TRBD2	TRBJ2-7	TRBV27	ASSTRTSGSLEQY
.	TRBJ1-4	TRBV6-2/TRBV6-3	ASSKSGEKLF
TRBD2	TRBJ2-3	TRBV12-3/TRBV12-4	ASSRELREVTDTQY
.	TRBJ1-2	TRBV28	ASSSSTGPNYGYT
.	TRBJ2-5	TRBV5-1	ASSLVGRAGGTQY
.	TRBJ2-5	TRBV10-2	ASSTPETQY
.	TRBJ1-5	TRBV12-3/TRBV12-4	ASSLDSNQPQH
TRBD2	TRBJ2-1	TRBV12-3/TRBV12-4	ASSLILAANNEQF
TRBD1	TRBJ1-1	TRBV27	ASSLGPGQMNTEAF
TRBD1	TRBJ2-5	TRBV6-1	ASSGTSGTGHQETQY
.	TRBJ2-7	TRBV19	ASSPRSDYEQY
.	TRBJ1-1	TRBV6-2/TRBV6-3	ASSYSLDSGALEAF
.	TRBJ2-1	TRBV29-1	SVYPIDNEQF
.	TRBJ1-6	TRBV6-4	ASSRGRNSPLH
.	TRBJ2-2	TRBV10-3	AISDSLGGTGELF
TRBD1	TRBJ2-7	TRBV29-1	SVDGTGYEQY
.	TRBJ2-1	TRBV9	ASSVEVARYNEQF
.	TRBJ2-1	TRBV29-1	SVGPRKGLSNEQF
TRBD1	TRBJ2-1	TRBV4-1	ASSQDPDRGLYNEQF